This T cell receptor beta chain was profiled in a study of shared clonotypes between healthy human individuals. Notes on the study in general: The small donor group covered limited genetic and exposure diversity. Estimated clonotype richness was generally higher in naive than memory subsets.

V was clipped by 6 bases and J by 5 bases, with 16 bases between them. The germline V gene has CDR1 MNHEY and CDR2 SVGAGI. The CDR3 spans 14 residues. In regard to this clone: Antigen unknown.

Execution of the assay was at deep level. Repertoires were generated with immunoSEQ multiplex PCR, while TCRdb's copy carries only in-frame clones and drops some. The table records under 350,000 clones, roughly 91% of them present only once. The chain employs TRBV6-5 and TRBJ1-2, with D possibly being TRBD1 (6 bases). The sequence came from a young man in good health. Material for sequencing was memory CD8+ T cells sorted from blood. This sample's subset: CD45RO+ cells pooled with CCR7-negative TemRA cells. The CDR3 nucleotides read TGTGCCAGCAGGGAGACAGGATCTTTTTATGGCTACACCTTC. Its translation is CASRETGSFYGYTF.